This TCR beta chain stems from a study of T cells in Graves' hyperthyroidism and ophthalmopathy. The wider study: Once the initial diagnosis was made, peripheral blood was obtained before any treatment.

The CDR3 runs to 14 residues. This clonotype has at least ten counts. Amplification yielded TCR beta CDR3 regions, with RNA transcripts as the source. The HTBI set primed first-round TCR CDR3 RT-PCR. TCRdb re-called the multiplex PCR reads through MiXCR, storing one row per CDR3 protein. The table includes approximately 570,000 distinct CDR3 sequences, 15% to 20% detected once. In making diagnoses, clinical symptoms, serum thyroxine and TRAb, thyroid ultrasound and orbital computed tomography were all used. The rearrangement links TRBV3-2 to TRBJ2-3. TRBV3-2 is a recognized pseudogene. Sequencing used blood. The sequence was collected from a middle-aged man with Graves' ophthalmopathy. CDR3 sequence (DNA): TGTGCCAGCAGCCCGTTTGTATGCACAGATACGCAGTATTTT. Translating it yields CASSPFVCTDTQYF.